The next 14 T cell receptor beta chains were all read from a single sample in a study of T cell responses to AZD1222 COVID-19 vaccine (dated by TCRdb to about 2021). The intended sense of this specimen's time point label: baseline before first vaccination. Libraries came from the immunoSEQ multiplex PCR assay. Sourced from immuneACCESS, this table was stored by TCRdb with only in-frame sequences that have V and J called. A share of the clones is absent; for the studies checked, an unresolved V gene accounts for under half, and the remainder has no known explanation. For this sample the table gives 170,000 or so clones, of which 90% were detected only once. The ten biggest clones cover less than 3% of the sample. The sequences come from peripheral blood, collected on day 0 of AZD1222 vaccination. These receptors were obtained from an adult in good health.

The genes are TRBV4-3 and TRBJ2-3, with 7 nucleotides matching TRBD2. CDR1 LGHNA and CDR2 YSLEER come from the germline V gene. J lost 2 bases, V lost 0 bases, and 5 bases had no gene match. The CDR3 extends over 16 amino acids. CDR3 in amino acids: CASSQDGLAVTDTQYF. In DNA, the CDR3 is TGCGCCAGCAGCCAAGATGGGCTAGCGGTCACAGATACGCAGTATTTT.

V usage is TRBV9 and J usage is TRBJ2-7; 10 nucleotides match TRBD1. Looked up from germline, CDR1 is SGDLS and CDR2 is YYNGEE. Trimming took 3 bases from V and 3 from J; bases not matched to a gene: 3. The CDR3 contains 14 residues. CDR3 DNA sequence: TGTGCCAGCAGCGCCCGGACAGGGGGCTACGAGCAGTACTTC. Translation: CASSARTGGYEQYF.

On this clone: It is likely a read error, because the conserved phenylalanine at the end of the CDR3 is missing. The V and J genes are TRBV6-1 and TRBJ1-6; D perhaps matches TRBD1 (5 bases). This CDR3 is 15 amino acids long. CDR1 and CDR2 from the germline V gene are MNHNS and SASEGT. The germline V and J ends were trimmed by 2 bases and 10 bases, with 15 bases remaining between them. CDR3 sequence (DNA): TGTGCCAGCAGTGAATACGACAGCGGCTCCTCACCCCTCCACCTT. It encodes CASSEYDSGSSPLHL.

The CDR3 sequence: CASSLGGGTQYF. CDR3 DNA sequence: TGTGCCAGCAGCTTAGGCGGGGGGACGCAGTATTTT. The rearrangement links TRBV7-9 to TRBJ2-3; TRBD2 matches at 8 bases. The junction had 0 bases not matched to a gene; V was cut back by 1 base and J by 9 bases. Germline V gene data show CDR1 as SEHNR and CDR2 as FQNEAQ (reference sequence). The length of the CDR3 is 12 residues.

V gene TRBV6-5 combines with J gene TRBJ1-1; possibly TRBD1 for D (6 bases). CDR1 MNHEY and CDR2 SVGAGI come from the germline V gene. The CDR3 loop spans 13 amino acids. Between the trimmed V and J ends, which lost 3 bases and 7 bases, there was a span of 12 bases. The CDR3 sequence is CASSYQGGNEAFF. CDR3 coding DNA: TGTGCCAGCAGTTATCAAGGGGGAAATGAAGCTTTCTTT.

This chain links TRBV3-1 (or the pseudogene TRBV3-2) with TRBJ2-1; 7 bases are shared with TRBD2. Per the germline V gene, CDR1 is LGHDT and CDR2 is YNNKEL (reference sequence). The J segment lost 7 bases and the V segment lost 0 bases, leaving 9 bases of the junction unmatched. The CDR3 consists of 16 residues. The CDR3 DNA follows: TGTGCCAGCAGCCAAGATCTAGTAGCGGGTAGTAATGAGCAGTTCTTC. Protein sequence: CASSQDLVAGSNEQFF.

The chain has TRBV7-2 and TRBJ2-7; D possibly corresponds to TRBD1 (6 bases). The germline gives CDR1 SGHTA, CDR2 FQGNSA. The CDR3 is 12 residues long. The V gene lost 5 bases and the J gene lost 9 bases, with 14 bases spanning the gap. The DNA for the CDR3 is TGTGCCAGCAGCCCAGTGGGGGCTGGGCAGTACTTC. Its translation is CASSPVGAGQYF. The entire variable domain, with the rest obtained from reference TRBV7-2 and TRBJ2-7, is as follows: GAGVSQSPSNKVTEKGKDVELRCDPISGHTALYWYRQSLGQGLEFLIYFQGNSAPDKSGLPSDRFSAERTGGSVSTLTIQRTQQEDSAVYLCASSPVGAGQYFGPGTRLTVT.

The chain is built from TRBV4-3 and TRBJ2-1, with no clear D. Per germline, CDR1 LGHNA and CDR2 YSLEER. Trimming removed 6 bases from V and 3 bases from J, with 9 bases in between. The CDR3 is 13 amino acids. DNA for the CDR3: TGCGCCAGCAGTTTGGCCCGCTACAATGAGCAGTTCTTC. Translation gives CASSLARYNEQFF.

The chain has TRBV2 and TRBJ2-7; D is possibly TRBD1 (6 bases). V was shortened by 1 base and J by 3 bases, with 16 bases between the two germline ends. The CDR3 sequence is 16 residues long. Germline CDR1 reads SNHLY; CDR2 reads FYNNEI. DNA of the CDR3: TGTGCCAGCAGTGAAGGGGAGTCCCTAGGGGGCTACGAGCAGTACTTC. This sequence encodes CASSEGESLGGYEQYF.

This clone occurred once. The chain has TRBV5-4 and TRBJ2-1, with TRBD2 matching over 12 bases. The CDR3 length is 16 residues. The germline V gene encodes CDR1 SGHNT and CDR2 YYREEE (reference sequence). V trimming: 0 bases; J trimming: 8 bases; junction bases outside the gene matches: 6. The CDR3 loop reads CASSLGGLAGTDEQFF. The CDR3, as DNA: TGTGCCAGCAGCTTGGGTGGACTAGCGGGGACGGATGAGCAGTTCTTC.

This sequence joins TRBV4-3 and TRBJ2-1; D is uncertain. Germline V gene data show CDR1 as LGHNA and CDR2 as YSLEER. CDR3 size: 15 residues. Trimming removed 0 bases at V and 2 bases at J, with 8 bases between. This chain's CDR3 is CASSQDLVAYNEQFF. The CDR3 DNA sequence: TGCGCCAGCAGCCAAGATCTCGTAGCCTACAATGAGCAGTTCTTC.

V gene TRBV11-3 combines with J gene TRBJ2-2; no reliable D call. From germline, CDR1 is SGHNT and CDR2 YENEEA. V was cut by 11 bases and J by 0 bases, with 10 bases left in between. The CDR3 runs 13 residues. The CDR3 loop is CASTDANTGELFF. In DNA form, the CDR3 reads TGTGCCTCTACAGACGCGAACACCGGGGAGCTGTTTTTT.

V gene TRBV7-9 combines with J gene TRBJ1-5; 7 bases fit TRBD1. Germline loops: CDR1 SEHNR, CDR2 FQNEAQ (reference sequence). Trimming cost V 5 bases and J 6 bases; bases outside gene matches: 7. The CDR3 has 14 amino acids. CDR3 amino acids: CASSPGGDFQPQHF. As DNA, the CDR3 is TGTGCCAGCAGCCCAGGGGGGGACTTTCAGCCCCAGCATTTT.

The V gene is TRBV6-5, the J gene TRBJ2-2; a weak D match, TRBD2 (6 bases). V lost 2 bases and J lost 6, with 7 bases in between. Germline CDR1 is MNHEY and CDR2 is SVGAGI. The CDR3 has 13 residues. CDR3 residues: CASSYGGAGELFF. CDR3 DNA sequence: TGTGCCAGCAGTTACGGCGGGGCCGGGGAGCTGTTTTTT.